This T cell receptor (beta chain) was sequenced during a study of neurological immune-mediated disorders. Study findings and constraints: The most TCR clonal expansion was seen in HTLV-1-associated myelopathy, whereas the least was seen in multiple sclerosis, below the level in healthy controls. Because no CDR3 amino acid sequences were shared across subjects by expanded clones, private repertoires were suggested in all groups.

PBMCs numbering 2 million and stored at -80 C yielded the unsorted libraries. This CDR3 is built from 14 residues. Germline V lookup: CDR1 SGHTA, CDR2 FQGNSA. The V gene lost 5 bases and the J gene lost 4 bases, with 14 bases spanning the gap. This clonotype was counted many times. What it recognizes is unknown. With 10-nucleotide random UMIs included, cDNA was synthesized by 5'RACE. Using its own MiXCR run on the 5' RACE reads, TCRdb lists one record per CDR3 protein. The data hold 50,000 to 55,000 distinct CDR3 sequences, with 10% observed a single time. The source is a man between 65 and 85 years old with HTLV-1-associated myelopathy (HAM/TSP). This rearrangement joins TRBV7-2 to TRBJ1-1; no clear D. The specimen was PBMCs. CDR3 region: CASSPMGSGTEAFF. CDR3 nucleotide sequence: TGTGCCAGCAGCCCCATGGGGTCGGGCACTGAAGCTTTCTTT.